A single sample gave rise to the 18 T cell receptor beta chains below, sequenced in a study of monozygotic twins with inflammatory bowel disease. After re-calling the 5' RACE reads, TCRdb lists one entry per CDR3 protein, DNA absent. The sample totals 150,000 to 200,000 distinct CDR3 sequences. The sequenced sample consisted of blood. The receptors originated from a human donor with ulcerative colitis or Crohn's disease, or a healthy co-twin of an affected twin (not recorded which).

This chain uses TRBV15 with TRBJ2-7; lacking DNA, the TRBD1 call made by TCRdb goes unchecked. The CDR3 spans 15 residues. In germline, CDR1 is LNHNV, CDR2 YYDKDF (reference sequence). CDR3 protein: CATSRETGGFDEQYF.

The rearrangement uses TRBV20-1 and TRBJ2-1; the TRBD1 assignment by TCRdb is unverifiable without DNA. The CDR3 runs to 15 residues. Germline assignment: CDR1 DFQATT and CDR2 SNEGSKA (reference sequence). The CDR3 loop reads CSARDRQGRYNEQFF.

V gene TRBV12-3 or TRBV12-4 combines with J gene TRBJ2-3. The CDR3 runs 13 residues. CDR3 sequence reads: CASSLVTRDTQYF.

The chain uses TRBV5-5 and TRBJ2-7; TCRdb's D call of TRBD1 is untestable without DNA. This CDR3 contains 11 residues. The germline CDR1 and CDR2 sequences are SGHKS and YYEKEE (reference sequence). CDR3 sequence: CASSLLSGEYF.

The chain recombines TRBV7-6 with TRBJ1-1; TCRdb gives TRBD1 as the D gene, but with no DNA this cannot be confirmed. CDR3 length equals 17 residues. The germline V gene encodes CDR1 SGHVS and CDR2 FNYEAQ. CDR3 residues: CASSLVGGQGAGTEAFF.

This chain connects TRBV25-1 to TRBJ2-2; there is no DNA to check the TCRdb D call of TRBD2. CDR1 and CDR2 from the germline V gene are MGHDK and SYGVNS. CDR3 length: 15 amino acids. The CDR3 is CASSDPTDYTGELFF.

The V gene is TRBV5-4, the J gene TRBJ2-7; the TCRdb call, TRBD1, lacks DNA for checking. This CDR3 is built from 15 residues. Germline V CDR1 and CDR2: SGHNT, YYREEE (reference sequence). CDR3 sequence: CASSLEPGVSYEQYF.

The chain links TRBV7-2 to TRBJ2-4. The CDR3 is 15 residues long. Germline CDR1 reads SGHTA; CDR2 reads FQGNSA. CDR3 protein: CASSLLGLAKNIQYF.

This rearrangement joins TRBV7-2 to TRBJ1-1. The length of the CDR3 is 17 residues. Germline V gene data show CDR1 as SGHTA and CDR2 as FQGNSA. This chain's CDR3 is CASSLRQGNIRNTEAFF.

The chain joins TRBV7-9 to TRBJ2-7. CDR1 SEHNR and CDR2 FQNEAQ come from the germline V gene (reference sequence). This CDR3 region has 12 residues. The CDR3 reads CASSLALREQYF.

The rearrangement links TRBV15 to TRBJ1-3; the D gene TCRdb calls, TRBD1, cannot be checked with no DNA. CDR1 LNHNV and CDR2 YYDKDF come from the germline V gene (reference sequence). The CDR3 contains 17 residues. CDR3 protein: CATSRAWDRGTGNTIYF.

V is TRBV19 and J is TRBJ2-5; TCRdb proposes TRBD1, but this gene call is untestable without DNA. CDR1 is LNHDA, CDR2 SQIVND, per germline (reference sequence). This CDR3 spans 13 amino acids. The CDR3 is CASSIVVRETQYF.

The V call is TRBV6-5, the J call TRBJ1-2. This CDR3 is built from 16 residues. Germline V gene lookup returns CDR1 MNHEY and CDR2 SVGAGI. CDR3 amino acids: CASRLLAQASSHGYTF.

This CDR3 is CASTSSNEQFF. The rearrangement joins TRBV4-1 to TRBJ2-1. The CDR3 extends over 11 amino acids. Germline V lookup: CDR1 MGHRA, CDR2 YSYEKL.

The V call is TRBV20-1, the J call TRBJ2-1; the D call of TRBD2 rests on TCRdb alone, since no DNA is present to check it. The CDR3 runs 14 residues. Per germline, CDR1 DFQATT and CDR2 SNEGSKA (reference sequence). The CDR3 loop is CSARGLAGYNEQFF.

The chain uses TRBV5-1 and TRBJ2-3; TCRdb picks TRBD2, but there is no DNA to check that call. The CDR3 is 17 amino acids. Germline CDR1 is SGHRS and CDR2 is YFSETQ. The CDR3 loop is CASSPMGLAGGVDTQYF.

V is TRBV28 and J is TRBJ2-4. The CDR3 runs to 13 residues. Germline V lookup: CDR1 MDHEN, CDR2 SYDVKM. This chain's CDR3 is CASSPRIGDIQYF.

The chain carries TRBV30 and TRBJ2-5. The CDR3 loop spans 11 amino acids. CDR1 and CDR2 from the germline V gene are GTSNPN and SVGIG (reference sequence). This chain's CDR3 is CAWSVKETQYF.